This entry lists 30 T cell receptor beta chains sequenced from one sample in a study of blood T cells in healthy people across ages. Using a J-beta primer mix together with a sample-barcoded 5' primer, a second PCR was run for roughly 7 to 11 cycles. One entry per CDR3 protein results from TCRdb running MiXCR on the 5' RACE reads. Here the sample spans hundreds of thousands of distinct CDR3 sequences, about 55% being singletons. The sequencing input was blood. These TCRs come from a man older than 75 in good health.

The chain is built from TRBV7-9 and TRBJ1-2, with TRBD1 matching 7 bases. J gave up 0 bases and V 11 bases, and 9 bases lay outside the gene matches. Germline CDR1 and CDR2: SEHNR and FQNEAQ (reference sequence). This CDR3 comprises 14 residues. DNA of the CDR3: TGTGCCGGGTCTAGACAGGGATCTAACTATGGCTACACCTTC. Translation: CAGSRQGSNYGYTF.

This chain uses TRBV2 with TRBJ2-1; D remains unclear. The CDR3 length is 13 residues. V was shortened by 6 bases and J by 10 bases, with 16 bases between the two germline ends. Germline V gene data show CDR1 as SNHLY and CDR2 as FYNNEI. CDR3 region: CASSAQRDLEQFF. In DNA form, the CDR3 reads TGTGCCAGCAGCGCCCAGAGAGATTTAGAGCAGTTCTTC.

This chain joins TRBV3-1 and TRBJ2-7; the D is unclear. With 3 bases removed from V and 1 base from J, the gap between germline ends came to 7 bases. Germline-derived CDR1 and CDR2 are LGHDT and YNNKEL (reference sequence). The CDR3 covers 13 residues. The CDR3 region has the DNA TGTGCCAGCAGCCAGGCCTTTTCCTACGAGCAGTACTTC. It is translated as CASSQAFSYEQYF.

This chain links TRBV30 with TRBJ2-7; a possible D gene is TRBD2 (6 bases). The germline CDR1 and CDR2 sequences are GTSNPN and SVGIG (reference sequence). V lost 0 bases to trimming and J lost 6 bases, with 15 bases between them. This CDR3 has 14 amino acids. CDR3 in amino acids: CAWSVLGTWGEQYF. The CDR3 DNA reads as TGTGCCTGGAGTGTACTTGGGACTTGGGGCGAGCAGTACTTC. Combining the CDR3 with reference TRBV30 and TRBJ2-7 gives the whole variable domain SQTIHQWPATLVQPVGSPLSLECTVEGTSNPNLYWYRQAAGRGLQLLFYSVGIGQISSEVPQNLSASRPQDRQFILSSKKLLLSDSGFYLCAWSVLGTWGEQYFGPGTRLTVT.

The chain uses TRBV5-1 and TRBJ2-4; 10 nucleotides align to TRBD1. The J call may be wrong; the DNA end is better matched by TRBJ2-5. Germline loops: CDR1 SGHRS, CDR2 YFSETQ. The CDR3 extends over 21 amino acids. The CDR3: CASRGRTTPLTGTGVGETQYF. The CDR3, as DNA: TGCGCCAGCAGAGGTCGCACAACCCCATTGACCGGGACAGGGGTGGGGGAGACCCAGTACTTC.

The V and J genes are TRBV28 and TRBJ2-7, with TRBD2 matching over 11 bases. This CDR3 region has 17 residues. Germline CDR1 MDHEN, CDR2 SYDVKM. Trimming at V came to 7 bases and at J to 1 base, leaving 12 bases not matched to a gene. The CDR3: CASTLGLAEPESYEQYF. For the CDR3, the DNA is TGTGCCAGCACCCTGGGACTAGCGGAGCCGGAATCCTACGAGCAGTACTTC.

The chain joins TRBV24-1 to TRBJ2-2; a weak D match, TRBD1 (6 bases). The V and J ends lost 6 bases and 2 bases respectively, with 21 bases between them. The CDR3 extends over 18 amino acids. Germline loops: CDR1 KGHDR, CDR2 SFDVKD. The CDR3, as DNA: TGTGCCACCAGTTACTTCGGACAGATCCCTTCAAACACCGGGGAGCTGTTTTTT. Translation: CATSYFGQIPSNTGELFF.

The chain links TRBV7-9 to TRBJ2-4; D is unclear. The CDR3 runs 16 residues. Germline-derived CDR1 and CDR2 are SEHNR and FQNEAQ (reference sequence). With 0 bases removed from V and 3 bases from J, the gap between germline ends came to 12 bases. CDR3 coding DNA: TGTGCCAGCAGCTTAGCGTCTTGGGGTGTCAAAAACATTCAGTACTTC. This translates into CASSLASWGVKNIQYF.

This sequence joins TRBV5-1 and TRBJ2-7, with 8 bases identical to TRBD2. Germline V lookup: CDR1 SGHRS, CDR2 YFSETQ. V was clipped by 3 bases and J by 5 bases; unmatched bases: 4. The CDR3 is made up of 13 amino acids. The CDR3 here is CASSSWTSHEQYF. The CDR3, as DNA: TGCGCCAGCAGCTCCTGGACTAGCCACGAGCAGTACTTC.

The genes are TRBV6-5 and TRBJ1-2, with 7 nucleotides matching TRBD1. Germline loops: CDR1 MNHEY, CDR2 SVGAGI. V trimming: 2 bases; J trimming: 0 bases; junction bases outside the gene matches: 3. CDR3 length equals 15 residues. Here the CDR3 DNA reads TGTGCCAGCAGTTACAGCGGACAGGCTAACTATGGCTACACCTTC. Its translation is CASSYSGQANYGYTF.

The V gene is TRBV5-6, the J gene TRBJ1-2; TRBD1 is a possible D gene (6 bases). The V end lost 3 bases, the J end lost 7 bases, and 19 bases lay between the germline ends. From germline, CDR1 is SGHDT and CDR2 YYEEEE. This CDR3 is built from 15 residues. The CDR3 bases are TGTGCCAGCAGCTCCGCTCACAGGGTTCTGCTTGGCTACACCTTC. Translated: CASSSAHRVLLGYTF.

This clonotype turned up a few times. The chain employs TRBV11-2 and TRBJ2-1, with TRBD2 as a possible D gene (7 bases). Germline CDR1 is SGHAT and CDR2 is FQNNGV. Trimming took off 4 bases at V and 8 bases at J, with 18 bases between the two ends. The CDR3 has 15 residues. The CDR3 loop reads CASSSTDPGGDEQFF. In DNA form, the CDR3 reads TGTGCCAGCAGCTCAACGGACCCGGGGGGCGATGAGCAGTTCTTC.

The chain links TRBV3-1 to TRBJ2-3; D not resolved. In germline, CDR1 is LGHDT, CDR2 YNNKEL (reference sequence). Trimming cost V 5 bases and J 2 bases, with 14 bases left between them. This CDR3 has 15 amino acids. Here the CDR3 DNA reads TGTGCCAGCAGCGTTGGGCAGAGCCTCACAGATACGCAGTATTTT. As protein: CASSVGQSLTDTQYF.

This clonotype turned up a few times. The CDR3 sequence: CASSTDPRYAQYF. In DNA, the CDR3 is TGTGCCAGCAGTACGGATCCCCGGTATGCGCAGTATTTT. The chain carries TRBV6-1 and TRBJ2-3, with D hard to call. This CDR3 region has 13 residues. Per germline, CDR1 MNHNS and CDR2 SASEGT. V was cut by 5 bases and J by 10 bases, with 16 bases left in between.

This clonotype was found a few times. V gene TRBV2 combines with J gene TRBJ1-5; maybe TRBD1 (5 bases). The CDR3 runs to 15 residues. V lost 7 bases, J lost 6 bases, and 19 bases lay in between. CDR1 and CDR2 (germline): SNHLY, FYNNEI. The CDR3 reads CASKNEGTTVQPQHF. DNA for the CDR3: TGTGCCAGCAAGAACGAGGGGACCACCGTTCAGCCCCAGCATTTT.

V is TRBV11-2 and J is TRBJ2-5, with D unclear. The CDR3 loop spans 15 amino acids. Trimming cost V 6 bases and J 1 base, with 15 bases left between them. Germline V gene sequence: CDR1 SGHAT, CDR2 FQNNGV. The CDR3 loop is CASRRVGTLQETQYF. Here the CDR3 DNA reads TGTGCCAGCAGGCGAGTGGGTACCCTCCAAGAGACCCAGTACTTC.

This clonotype was seen a handful of times. The gene calls are TRBV29-1 and TRBJ1-1; D is uncertain. Germline-derived CDR1 and CDR2 are SQVTM and ANQGSEA. The CDR3 spans 13 residues. The ends were cut back, 7 bases at V and 4 bases at J, with 16 bases in the middle. DNA of the CDR3: TGCAGCGCCAACAGCCTTGGGAGCACTGAAGCTTTCTTT. Residues: CSANSLGSTEAFF.

The rearrangement links TRBV6-6 to TRBJ2-5; weak D call: TRBD1 (7 bases). The CDR3 length is 15 residues. Trimming removed 6 bases at V and 1 base at J, with 15 bases between. Looked up from germline, CDR1 is MNHNY and CDR2 is SVGAGI (reference sequence). DNA for the CDR3: TGTGCCAGCAGACGCCGACAGGGACTCCAAGAGACCCAGTACTTC. Translating it yields CASRRRQGLQETQYF.

The V and J genes are TRBV10-2 and TRBJ2-3; a weak D match, TRBD1 (5 bases). The CDR3 is made up of 14 amino acids. CDR1 and CDR2 from the germline V gene are WSHSY and SAAADI. The V and J ends lost 3 bases and 2 bases respectively, with 9 bases between them. The CDR3 loop reads CASSDLQATDTQYF. The CDR3 DNA follows: TGCGCCAGCAGTGATTTACAGGCCACAGATACGCAGTATTTT.

This clonotype occurred a few times. The chain has TRBV10-3 and TRBJ1-6; D call uncertain. Germline CDR1 and CDR2: ENHRY and SYGVKD. V was clipped by 3 bases and J by 7 bases, with 10 bases between them. The CDR3 spans 14 residues. CDR3 sequence (DNA): TGTGCCATCAGTGACCCCCGGTCCAATTCACCCCTCCACTTT. It specifies CAISDPRSNSPLHF.

This clonotype was counted between two and nine times. V usage is TRBV29-1 and J usage is TRBJ2-7; D is possibly TRBD2 (5 bases). Germline-derived CDR1 and CDR2 are SQVTM and ANQGSEA. This CDR3 spans 14 amino acids. V lost 6 bases, J lost 1 base, and 16 bases lay in between. The CDR3 bases are TGCAGCGTCGCATCGCGGGTTACATCCTACGAGCAGTACTTC. Encoded protein: CSVASRVTSYEQYF.

The chain is built from TRBV4-1 and TRBJ2-1, with 9 bases identical to TRBD1. The V gene end was trimmed by 2 bases and the J gene end by 4 bases; junction bases not matched to a gene: 6. This CDR3 contains 16 residues. Germline V lookup: CDR1 MGHRA, CDR2 YSYEKL. The CDR3 DNA sequence: TGCGCCAGCAGCCAACTCGGGACAGGGAATTACAATGAGCAGTTCTTC. Its protein product is CASSQLGTGNYNEQFF.

The chain has TRBV29-1 and TRBJ1-3, with unresolved D. V lost 2 bases and J lost 4, with 9 bases in between. There are 13 residues in the CDR3. Germline CDR1 reads SQVTM; CDR2 reads ANQGSEA. The CDR3 DNA follows: TGCAGCGTTGAACAGACGCCAGGAAACACCATATATTTT. The encoded protein is CSVEQTPGNTIYF.

The chain joins TRBV24-1 to TRBJ2-1; weak D call: TRBD1 (6 bases). Deletions cut 2 bases from V and 11 bases from J, with 12 bases between. CDR1 and CDR2 (germline): KGHDR, SFDVKD. CDR3 size: 13 residues. CDR3 loop: CATSDSGQSKQFF. In DNA, the CDR3 is TGTGCCACCAGTGATTCCGGACAGTCCAAGCAGTTCTTC.

This chain connects TRBV4-1 to TRBJ2-7; 10 nucleotides match TRBD2. V was clipped by 3 bases and J by 0 bases; unmatched bases: 2. CDR1 and CDR2 from the germline V gene are MGHRA and YSYEKL. The CDR3 is made up of 15 amino acids. CDR3 in DNA: TGCGCCAGCAGCCATTCTAGCGGGAGCTCCTACGAGCAGTACTTC. This codes for CASSHSSGSSYEQYF.

This clonotype occurred once. The junction departs from the called germline gene at one end, perhaps through a read error. CDR3 sequence (DNA): TGTGCCAGCAGGTTATTGGGAGTATCCGATACGCAGTATTTT. Translating gives CASRLLGVSDTQYF. J is TRBJ2-3 and V is TRBV28; D might be TRBD2 (5 bases). This CDR3 comprises 14 residues. Germline V gene lookup returns CDR1 MDHEN and CDR2 SYDVKM.

Only a few counts were recorded for this clonotype. Mismatch with germline at one junction end may stem from a read error. This chain links TRBV29-1 with TRBJ1-4; D gene unclear. This CDR3 is built from 14 residues. The germline V gene has CDR1 SQVTM and CDR2 ANQGSEA. The CDR3 DNA reads TGCAGCGTTAAAGACCCGGGGTCTAATGAAAAACTGTTTTTT. Its protein product is CSVKDPGSNEKLFF.

CDR3 sequence (DNA): TGTGCCAGCAGTTTAGACTTAGCGGGAGGGCCCTACAATGAGCAGTTCTTC. Protein: CASSLDLAGGPYNEQFF. V and J are TRBV12-3 or TRBV12-4 and TRBJ2-1; the match to TRBD2 covers 11 bases. After removal of 1 base from V and 2 bases from J, the junction contained 4 bases not matched to a gene. CDR3 length equals 17 residues.

The chain joins TRBV3-1 to TRBJ1-2; D gene unclear. Trimming removed 4 bases at V and 7 bases at J, with 13 bases between. The germline CDR1 and CDR2 sequences are LGHDT and YNNKEL (reference sequence). The CDR3 runs 13 residues. CDR3 loop: CASSPQLGSGYTF. CDR3 DNA: TGTGCCAGCAGCCCACAATTAGGTAGTGGCTACACCTTC. Supplemented by reference TRBV3-1 and TRBJ1-2, the full variable domain reads DTAVSQTPKYLVTQMGNDKSIKCEQNLGHDTMYWYKQDSKKFLKIMFSYNNKELIINETVPNRFSPKSPDKAHLNLHINSLELGDSAVYFCASSPQLGSGYTFGSGTRLTVV.

The sample holds a few counts of this clonotype. The chain uses TRBV20-1 and TRBJ1-2, with D possibly TRBD1 on 6 matching bases. CDR3 length: 13 residues. Trimming cost V 5 bases and J 6 bases, with 16 bases left between them. Per the germline V gene, CDR1 is DFQATT and CDR2 is SNEGSKA (reference sequence). CDR3 region: CSAPLPDRNGYTF. CDR3 nucleotides: TGCAGTGCTCCCCTTCCGGACAGAAATGGCTACACCTTC.